The clone carrying this TCR beta chain was found many times. Antigen specificity is unknown. The germline V gene encodes CDR1 SGHTA and CDR2 FQGNSA. Trimming shortened V by 0 bases and J by 8 bases, and 10 bases separated the two germline ends. The CDR3 sequence is 13 residues long. This record belongs to a study of neurological immune-mediated disorders. Study findings and constraints: The study found the most TCR clonal expansion in HTLV-1-associated myelopathy and the least in multiple sclerosis, below healthy controls.

Synthesis of cDNA was performed by 5'RACE using 10-nucleotide random UMIs. One entry per CDR3 protein, called by TCRdb with MiXCR from the 5' RACE reads. The repertoire consists of tens of thousands of distinct CDR3 sequences, with 2% to 2.5% occurring once and the leading ten covering about 2.3%. The source of this sequence is a woman aged 45-60 years with multiple sclerosis. What was sequenced was PBMCs. This rearrangement joins TRBV7-2 to TRBJ1-1; TRBD1 is a possible D gene (5 bases). The CDR3 bases are TGTGCCAGCAGCTTAGCCCACAGGCGAGAAGCTTTCTTT. Translation gives CASSLAHRREAFF.